This note documents a single T cell receptor (beta chain) sequence. The target antigen is unknown. Some clones are missing from TCRdb's copy, which holds only in-frame ones; the method was immunoSEQ multiplex PCR. The table has about 750,000 clones, 80% to 95% seen once. The CDR3 spans 14 residues. Trimming left V 5 bases short and J 5 bases short, with 13 bases between. CDR1 and CDR2 from the germline V gene are SEHNR and FQNEAQ (reference sequence). These data come from a study of shared clonotypes between healthy human individuals. Overall study: In total, the donors were a couple of women and a few men aged 18 to 49. Overall study results and limits: Naive CD4 clonotypes overlapped across a few donors at about 5.2%.

Naive CD8 cells were CD45RO-negative, positively selected for CCR7, excluding terminally differentiated effector memory CD45RA+ cells. Sample: naive CD8+ T cells sorted from blood. V gene TRBV7-9 combines with J gene TRBJ2-1; D gene uncertain. The TCR sequence derives from a man aged 30-40 years in good health. The CDR3 is CASSHRYPDNEQFF. The DNA for the CDR3 is TGTGCCAGCAGCCACCGCTATCCGGACAATGAGCAGTTCTTC.